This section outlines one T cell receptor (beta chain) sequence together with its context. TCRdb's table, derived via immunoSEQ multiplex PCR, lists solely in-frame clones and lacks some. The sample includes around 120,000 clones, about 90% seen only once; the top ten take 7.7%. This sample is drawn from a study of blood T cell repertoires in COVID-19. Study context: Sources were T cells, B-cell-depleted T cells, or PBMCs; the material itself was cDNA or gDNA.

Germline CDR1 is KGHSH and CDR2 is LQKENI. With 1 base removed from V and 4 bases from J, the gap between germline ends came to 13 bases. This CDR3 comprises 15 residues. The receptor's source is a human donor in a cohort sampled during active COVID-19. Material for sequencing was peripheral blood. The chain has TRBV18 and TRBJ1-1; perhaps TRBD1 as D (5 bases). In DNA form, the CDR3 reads TGTGCCAGCTCACCACTTGCAGGGTCGGGCACTGAAGCTTTCTTT. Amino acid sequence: CASSPLAGSGTEAFF.